A single sample is the source of the 20 T cell receptor beta chains below, sequenced in a study of spatial heterogeneity in lung cancer. As for time point: sample taken at primary tumor resection. Without sorting, whole RNA was sequenced from tumor, nontumor lung or frozen PBMC. TCRdb processed the 5' RACE reads anew with MiXCR; each CDR3 protein has one entry. This sample has under 8,000 distinct CDR3 sequences, with around 5% found just once. The specimen comprised normal lung tissue next to the tumor, sampled at surgery. Source of these receptors: a female donor with early-stage non-small cell lung cancer.

This clonotype is medium-sized in the sample. This beta chain is a stray read from a library made for alpha chains; its abundance is not meaningful. The V and J genes are TRBV18 and TRBJ2-7; a weak D match, TRBD2 (6 bases). V lost 6 bases and J 5 bases, leaving 17 bases between the germline ends. In germline, CDR1 is KGHSH, CDR2 LQKENI. There are 14 residues in the CDR3. The DNA of the CDR3 is TGTGCCAGCTCCCTAGGAGGGGCGGAGGACGAGCAGTACTTC. Protein product: CASSLGGAEDEQYF.

This clonotype came up many times. This beta chain is an off-target read within a library intended for alpha chains, so its frequency means little. This rearrangement joins TRBV7-6 to TRBJ1-1, with 9 bases lining up with TRBD1. The CDR3 covers 14 residues. Looked up from germline, CDR1 is SGHVS and CDR2 is FNYEAQ. Trimming at V came to 1 base and at J to 5 bases, leaving 2 bases not matched to a gene. CDR3 nucleotides: TGTGCCAGCAGCTTAGAGACAGGGGGTACTGAAGCTTTCTTT. Translating it yields CASSLETGGTEAFF.

A few counts support this clonotype. Because this beta chain is a stray read in a library intended to capture alpha chains, its abundance should not be given much weight. V usage is TRBV5-6 and J usage is TRBJ2-5; D remains unclear. CDR1 SGHDT and CDR2 YYEEEE come from the germline V gene. This CDR3 contains 13 residues. With 2 bases removed from V and 5 bases from J, the gap between germline ends came to 10 bases. The CDR3 nucleotides read TGTGCCAGCAGCTTTGGTGGTATTGAGACCCAGTACTTC. It translates to CASSFGGIETQYF.

This clonotype was counted at least ten times. This beta chain is an unintended read in a library built for alpha chains; its size means little. The J gene is TRBJ1-1, the V gene TRBV5-1; D is unresolved. The CDR3 has 16 amino acids. V lost 0 bases and J lost 1, with 13 bases in between. Germline CDR1 is SGHRS and CDR2 is YFSETQ. The CDR3 bases are TGCGCCAGCAGCTTGGTGTCCGGACGGCAGAACACTGAAGCTTTCTTT. This gives the protein CASSLVSGRQNTEAFF.

Concerning this clonotype: The library was prepared for alpha chains; this beta chain is a stray read, so its frequency means little. The chain carries TRBV5-1 and TRBJ2-2; TRBD2 agrees at 15 bases. V lost 6 bases and J lost 4; bases outside the gene matches: 10. The germline CDR1 and CDR2 sequences are SGHRS and YFSETQ. The CDR3 totals 18 residues. The CDR3 is CASTPGLAGGSVTGELFF. The CDR3 DNA is TGCGCCAGCACCCCCGGACTAGCGGGAGGGTCGGTCACCGGGGAGCTGTTTTTT.

Turning to this clonotype: This beta chain came through as a stray read in a library set up for alpha chains, and its size says little. J is TRBJ2-4 and V is TRBV12-3 or TRBV12-4; maybe TRBD2 (6 bases). This CDR3 is 15 amino acids long. V was shortened by 6 bases and J by 3 bases, with 15 bases between the two germline ends. CDR3 sequence reads: CASSPPGVGKNIQYF. The CDR3 nucleotides are TGTGCCAGCAGCCCGCCGGGGGTCGGCAAAAACATTCAGTACTTC.

Worth noting for this clonotype: This beta chain was picked up by a library intended for alpha chains and is off target, so its count carries little meaning. The chain recombines TRBV5-1 with TRBJ2-7; TRBD2 matches at 16 bases. Germline V CDR1 and CDR2: SGHRS, YFSETQ. This CDR3 has 17 residues. V lost 4 bases to trimming and J lost 3 bases; unmatched junction nucleotides: 7. The CDR3 DNA sequence: TGCGCCAGCAGCCAGGGGGGACTAGCGGGAGGGAGCTACGAGCAGTACTTC. Its translation: CASSQGGLAGGSYEQYF. The full variable domain, completed using reference TRBV5-1 and TRBJ2-7, is KAGVTQTPRYLIKTRGQQVTLSCSPISGHRSVSWYQQTPGQGLQFLFEYFSETQRNKGNFPGRFSGRQFSNSRSEMNVSTLELGDSALYLCASSQGGLAGGSYEQYFGPGTRLTVT.

By sample fraction, this clonotype is medium-sized. This beta chain is a stray read from a library made for alpha chains; its abundance is not meaningful. The CDR3 loop is CSARAGGDTEAFF. Written as DNA, the CDR3 is TGCAGTGCTAGAGCCGGGGGGGACACTGAAGCTTTCTTT. The chain links TRBV20-1 to TRBJ1-1; perhaps TRBD1 as D (5 bases). V gave up 1 base and J gave up 3 bases, with 9 bases separating them. Germline values: CDR1 DFQATT, CDR2 SNEGSKA (reference sequence). This CDR3 has 13 amino acids.

This clonotype is termed medium-sized. This beta chain is an off-target read within a library intended for alpha chains, so its frequency means little. V usage is TRBV6-5 and J usage is TRBJ2-3; 11 bases are shared with TRBD2. The J segment lost 6 bases and the V segment lost 3 bases, leaving 5 bases of the junction unmatched. The CDR3 consists of 15 residues. Germline V gene data show CDR1 as MNHEY and CDR2 as SVGAGI. The CDR3 DNA is TGTGCCAGCAGTTATAGCGGGAGGGCGATCGATACGCAGTATTTT. This sequence encodes CASSYSGRAIDTQYF.

There are many counts of this clonotype. Within a library made for alpha chains, this beta chain is off target, and its count is uninformative. The CDR3 region is CSVGLGGPGNTIYF. The CDR3 DNA follows: TGCAGCGTTGGTTTGGGGGGGCCTGGAAACACCATATATTTT. The chain carries TRBV29-1 and TRBJ1-3; D may be TRBD1 (6 bases). V lost 4 bases and J 2 bases, leaving 12 bases between the germline ends. Germline assignment: CDR1 SQVTM and CDR2 ANQGSEA. This CDR3 is 14 amino acids long.

This clonotype has ten or more counts. This beta chain turned up in a library designed for alpha chains; as an off-target read, its abundance says little. The V gene is TRBV3-1, the J gene TRBJ2-2, with D uncertain. Germline values: CDR1 LGHDT, CDR2 YNNKEL (reference sequence). The ends were cut back, 4 bases at V and 8 bases at J, with 14 bases in the middle. This CDR3 comprises 14 residues. In DNA, the CDR3 is TGTGCCAGCAGCCGAACAGAAGGTTATGGGGAGCTGTTTTTT. Protein: CASSRTEGYGELFF.

This clonotype was counted ten times or more. Found in a library prepared for alpha chains, this beta chain is an off-target read, and its abundance has little meaning. The chain uses TRBV24-1 and TRBJ2-2; the D call may be TRBD1 or TRBD2 (5 bases each). Germline CDR1 KGHDR, CDR2 SFDVKD. V was cut by 4 bases and J by 1 base, with 27 bases left in between. The CDR3 is 21 residues long. CDR3 in DNA: TGTGCCACCAGTGACCGAACCCGGGACGGCTTGTGGCCCCTGAACACCGGGGAGCTGTTTTTT. It yields the protein CATSDRTRDGLWPLNTGELFF.

This clonotype is deemed medium-sized. Since the library was made to target alpha chains, this beta chain is a stray read and its abundance is not meaningful. CDR3 coding DNA: TGCAGCGTTGTCCGGTCTTACAATGAGCAGTTCTTC. Protein product: CSVVRSYNEQFF. The V gene is TRBV29-1, the J gene TRBJ2-1, with no clear D. CDR1 and CDR2 (germline): SQVTM, ANQGSEA. The CDR3 covers 12 residues. Trimming took off 4 bases at V and 4 bases at J, with 8 bases between the two ends.

This clonotype is deemed medium-sized. The size of this beta chain means little, since it is a stray read in a library made for alpha chains. The V and J genes are TRBV6-5 and TRBJ2-3, with 8 nucleotides matching TRBD1. Per germline, CDR1 MNHEY and CDR2 SVGAGI. V shed 1 base, J shed 0 bases, and the junction held 12 bases outside the gene matches. The CDR3 contains 19 residues. CDR3 nucleotide sequence: TGTGCCAGCAGTTACTTTGCAGGGGGCGCTGGAACTAGCACAGATACGCAGTATTTT. This gives the protein CASSYFAGGAGTSTDTQYF.

This clonotype is medium-sized. As an off-target read in a library built for alpha chains, this beta chain has a frequency of little significance. The chain links TRBV20-1 to TRBJ2-7, with a weak D call TRBD2 (6 bases). The ends were cut back, 3 bases at V and 4 bases at J, with 13 bases in the middle. This CDR3 region has 13 residues. The germline gives CDR1 DFQATT, CDR2 SNEGSKA (reference sequence). CDR3 residues: CSARGSAGYEQYF. The CDR3 DNA is TGCAGTGCTAGGGGCAGCGCGGGGTACGAGCAGTACTTC.

With respect to this clonotype: The library was prepared for alpha chains; this beta chain is a stray read, so its frequency means little. DNA for the CDR3: TGTGCCAGCAGCTTAGGACCGGGACATAGGAAGTACGAGCAGTACTTC. Translated, it gives CASSLGPGHRKYEQYF. This chain connects TRBV7-9 to TRBJ2-7; D is possibly TRBD1 (6 bases). V was trimmed by 1 base and J by 4 bases, leaving 17 bases between them. From germline, CDR1 is SEHNR and CDR2 FQNEAQ (reference sequence). CDR3 length: 16 residues. Drawing the rest from reference TRBV7-9 and TRBJ2-7, the complete variable domain is DTGVSQNPRHKITKRGQNVTFRCDPISEHNRLYWYRQTLGQGPEFLTYFQNEAQLEKSRLLSDRFSAERPKGSFSTLEIQRTEQGDSAMYLCASSLGPGHRKYEQYFGPGTRLTVT.

This clonotype occurred many times. Little can be read into the size of this beta chain, an off-target read in a library designed for alpha chains. The V and J genes are TRBV29-1 and TRBJ2-6, with unresolved D. The CDR3 has 13 amino acids. V was trimmed by 4 bases and J by 1 base, leaving 5 bases between them. In germline, CDR1 is SQVTM, CDR2 ANQGSEA. The chain's CDR3 is CSVAESGANVLTF. The CDR3 nucleotides read TGCAGCGTTGCTGAATCTGGGGCCAACGTCCTGACTTTC. Looking up the rest from reference TRBV29-1 and TRBJ2-6 gives the full variable domain: SAVISQKPSRDICQRGTSLTIQCQVDSQVTMMFWYRQQPGQSLTLIATANQGSEATYESGFVIDKFPISRPNLTFSTLTVSNMSPEDSSIYLCSVAESGANVLTFGAGSRLTVL.

This clonotype was detected ten times or more. The library was built for alpha chains, so this beta chain is an off-target read and its size means little. J is TRBJ2-3 and V is TRBV5-1; no clear D. This CDR3 spans 12 amino acids. CDR1 is SGHRS and CDR2 is YFSETQ in the germline V gene. V lost 4 bases to trimming and J lost 5 bases, with 8 bases between them. CDR3 amino acids: CASSLDLDTQYF. CDR3 DNA: TGCGCCAGCAGCCTGGATTTAGATACGCAGTATTTT.

Concerning this clonotype itself: This beta chain appears as a stray read in a library generated for alpha chains; its size is not informative. V usage is TRBV29-1 and J usage is TRBJ2-7; 15 nucleotides match TRBD2. The ends lost 6 bases at V and 4 bases at J; junction bases unmatched: 7. The germline gives CDR1 SQVTM, CDR2 ANQGSEA. CDR3 length: 15 amino acids. In DNA, the CDR3 is TGCAGCGTAAATGGACTAGCGGGAGGGATGTACGAGCAGTACTTC. This sequence encodes CSVNGLAGGMYEQYF.

This clonotype is medium-sized within its sample. As an off-target read in a library built for alpha chains, this beta chain has a frequency of little significance. The V and J genes are TRBV27 and TRBJ1-5, with a tentative D call TRBD1 (5 bases). The CDR3 runs to 16 residues. Between the trimmed V and J ends, which lost 6 bases and 2 bases, there was a span of 17 bases. Germline CDR1 reads MNHEY; CDR2 reads SMNVEV (reference sequence). Here the CDR3 reads CASSLGAGLRNQPQHF. The CDR3 DNA follows: TGTGCCAGCAGCCTAGGGGCAGGACTTCGCAATCAGCCCCAGCATTTT.